The 12 T cell receptor beta chains presented below share a single source sample, sequenced in a study of blood T cell repertoires in COVID-19. Using immunoSEQ multiplex PCR, the repertoire was profiled, and TCRdb retains in-frame clones only, with some absent. The table has 100,000 to 150,000 clones, 70% to 85% seen once; the top ten hold about 12%. Sequencing was carried out using peripheral blood. All receptors derive from a woman in her sixties with acute or convalescent COVID-19.

The CDR3 region is CATSSQGEEGYTF. Written as DNA, the CDR3 is TGTGCCACCAGTTCACAGGGGGAAGAAGGCTACACCTTC. V and J are TRBV24-1 and TRBJ1-2; 8 positions match TRBD1. V gave up 6 bases and J gave up 8 bases; unmatched junction bases: 7. The CDR3 runs to 13 residues. CDR1 KGHDR and CDR2 SFDVKD come from the germline V gene.

This chain connects TRBV21-1 to TRBJ2-5; the table's TRBD1 call for D was not verified on the DNA. TRBV21-1 is a pseudogene. The CDR3 totals 19 residues. The CDR3 DNA is TGTGCCAGCCCGAGGGGGAATCCGGGACAGGGGCCGTCAGAAGAGACCCAGTACTTC. Translation gives CASPRGNPGQGPSEETQYF.

The chain uses TRBV7-9 and TRBJ2-1; possibly TRBD1 for D (6 bases). Germline-derived CDR1 and CDR2 are SEHNR and FQNEAQ (reference sequence). The CDR3 contains 16 residues. Trimming left V 5 bases short and J 7 bases short, with 21 bases between. The CDR3 nucleotides are TGTGCCAGCAGCGGAGGAGGTCAGGGGTCCGGGAATGAGCAGTTCTTC. This gives the protein CASSGGGQGSGNEQFF.

Comment on this clone: The junction and the germline gene differ at one end; a read error may be behind it. The V gene is TRBV3-1 (or the pseudogene TRBV3-2), the J gene TRBJ1-2; the D is unclear. Germline-derived CDR1 and CDR2 are LGHDT and YNNKEL (reference sequence). The CDR3 loop spans 14 amino acids. CDR3 residues: CASSPPGWAYDYTF. The CDR3 nucleotides are TGTGCCAGCAGCCCCCCGGGGTGGGCTTATGACTACACCTTC.

CDR3 amino acids: CASKGDYTEAFF. DNA for the CDR3: TGTGCCTCCAAGGGGGATTACACTGAAGCTTTCTTT. This chain uses TRBV27 with TRBJ1-1; possibly TRBD1 for D (6 bases). V lost 11 bases and J lost 3, with 13 bases in between. This CDR3 contains 12 residues. Germline CDR1 is MNHEY and CDR2 is SMNVEV (reference sequence).

V and J are TRBV5-4 and TRBJ1-5, with 8 bases identical to TRBD1. CDR3 size: 15 residues. Germline V gives CDR1 SGHNT, CDR2 YYREEE (reference sequence). V dropped 4 bases and J dropped 6; count of bases not matched to a gene: 9. The CDR3 bases are TGTGCCAGCAGCCCCGGCAGGGGGCCAGGTCAGCCCCAGCATTTT. Translation gives CASSPGRGPGQPQHF.

The genes are TRBV3-1 (or the pseudogene TRBV3-2) and TRBJ1-4; 8 nucleotides agree with TRBD1. Germline CDR1 reads LGHDT; CDR2 reads YNNKEL (reference sequence). J gave up 8 bases and V 0 bases, and 8 bases lay outside the gene matches. The CDR3 consists of 16 residues. The CDR3 is CASSQDLGTGREKLFF. CDR3 bases: TGTGCCAGCAGCCAAGATCTAGGGACAGGACGAGAAAAACTGTTTTTT.

The chain couples TRBV7-3 to TRBJ1-6, with 7 bases matching TRBD1. The V gene end was trimmed by 11 bases and the J gene end by 10 bases; junction bases not matched to a gene: 2. Germline CDR1 and CDR2: SGHTA and FQGTGA. This CDR3 has 10 residues. The CDR3 nucleotides are TGTGCCTCAGGGGGGTCACCCCTCCACTTT. It specifies CASGGSPLHF.

The CDR3 region has the DNA TGTGCCAGCAGCTTCCCGACAGTTTATAGCAATCAGCCCCAGCATTTT. Protein: CASSFPTVYSNQPQHF. The rearrangement links TRBV7-9 to TRBJ1-5; maybe TRBD1 (5 bases). CDR1 and CDR2 from the germline V gene are SEHNR and FQNEAQ (reference sequence). V shed 3 bases and J shed 0 bases, with 12 bases lying between them. CDR3 length equals 16 residues.

The chain uses TRBV5-1 and TRBJ1-1; weak D call: TRBD1 (6 bases). With 0 bases removed from V and 7 bases from J, the gap between germline ends came to 13 bases. Germline assignment: CDR1 SGHRS and CDR2 YFSETQ. This CDR3 is 14 amino acids long. CDR3 DNA sequence: TGCGCCAGCAGCTTGGGACAGGCGACCCGTGAAGCTTTCTTT. Residues: CASSLGQATREAFF.

This clone is a singleton in its sample. The chain carries TRBV24-1 and TRBJ2-2; D may be TRBD1 (6 bases). Per germline, CDR1 KGHDR and CDR2 SFDVKD. The CDR3 has 14 amino acids. V lost 5 bases and J lost 7, with 13 bases in between. CDR3 sequence reads: CATSGTGYDGELFF. CDR3 nucleotides: TGTGCCACCAGTGGAACAGGGTATGACGGGGAGCTGTTTTTT.

V is TRBV7-8 and J is TRBJ1-1, with a possible D match to TRBD1 (6 bases). CDR1 and CDR2 (germline): SGHVS, FQNEAQ. This CDR3 is 15 amino acids long. The ends were cut back, 2 bases at V and 4 bases at J, with 14 bases in the middle. The CDR3 DNA reads as TGTGCCAGCAGCTTAAAGCTGGGAGGGGGCACTGAAGCTTTCTTT. This encodes CASSLKLGGGTEAFF.